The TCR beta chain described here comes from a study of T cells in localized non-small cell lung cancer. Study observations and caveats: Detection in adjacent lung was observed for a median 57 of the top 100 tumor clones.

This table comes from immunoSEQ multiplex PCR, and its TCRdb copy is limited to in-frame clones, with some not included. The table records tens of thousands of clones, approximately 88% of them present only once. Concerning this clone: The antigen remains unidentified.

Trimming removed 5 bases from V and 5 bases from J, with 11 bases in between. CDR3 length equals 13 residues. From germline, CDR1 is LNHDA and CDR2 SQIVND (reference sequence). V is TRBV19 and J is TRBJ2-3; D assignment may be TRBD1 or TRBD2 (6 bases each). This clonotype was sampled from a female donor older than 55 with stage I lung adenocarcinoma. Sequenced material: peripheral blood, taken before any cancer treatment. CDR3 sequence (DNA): TGTGCCAGTAGTCCGGAGGGGGGAGATACGCAGTATTTT. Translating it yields CASSPEGGDTQYF.